This paragraph reports one T cell receptor (beta chain). This sample was included in a study of blood T cell repertoires in COVID-19. Original methodology: Counts of nucleated cells, estimated from reference gene primer amplification, were obtained. Libraries were prepared by immunoSEQ multiplex PCR; TCRdb keeps only in-frame clonotypes and omits some of them. The V and J calls and clone size are taken from that table; D and trimming were inferred from the DNA. Of roughly 140,000 clones in the sample, around nine tenths were seen once. The receptor's source is a man aged 45-65 years with active or convalescent COVID-19. The sample consisted of peripheral blood.

CDR3 nucleotide sequence: TGTGCCAGCAGTGCTGGACAGGGAACGGAGACCCAGTACTTC. This gives the protein CASSAGQGTETQYF. The rearrangement joins TRBV2 to TRBJ2-5; 8 bases align to TRBD1. The junction had 6 bases not matched to a gene; V was cut back by 4 bases and J by 5 bases. The CDR3 sequence is 14 residues long. The germline V gene encodes CDR1 SNHLY and CDR2 FYNNEI.